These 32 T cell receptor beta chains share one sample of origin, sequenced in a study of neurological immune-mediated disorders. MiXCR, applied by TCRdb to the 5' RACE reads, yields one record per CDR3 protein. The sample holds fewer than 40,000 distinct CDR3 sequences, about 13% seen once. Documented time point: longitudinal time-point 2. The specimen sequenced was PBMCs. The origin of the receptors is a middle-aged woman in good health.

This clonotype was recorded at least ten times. The DNA for the CDR3 is TGCAGTGCCCCAGTCGGGGGTTTTTCCACTGAAGCTTTCTTT. Amino acids: CSAPVGGFSTEAFF. V usage is TRBV20-1 and J usage is TRBJ1-1, with D possibly TRBD1 on 5 matching bases. CDR1 and CDR2 (germline): DFQATT, SNEGSKA (reference sequence). This CDR3 is built from 14 residues. V was clipped by 6 bases and J by 4 bases, with 18 bases between them.

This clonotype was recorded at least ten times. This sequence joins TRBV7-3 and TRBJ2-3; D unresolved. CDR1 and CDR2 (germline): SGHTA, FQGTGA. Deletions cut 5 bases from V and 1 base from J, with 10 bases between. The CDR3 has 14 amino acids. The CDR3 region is CASSQGVGTDTQYF. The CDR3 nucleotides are TGTGCCAGCAGCCAAGGCGTGGGCACAGATACGCAGTATTTT.

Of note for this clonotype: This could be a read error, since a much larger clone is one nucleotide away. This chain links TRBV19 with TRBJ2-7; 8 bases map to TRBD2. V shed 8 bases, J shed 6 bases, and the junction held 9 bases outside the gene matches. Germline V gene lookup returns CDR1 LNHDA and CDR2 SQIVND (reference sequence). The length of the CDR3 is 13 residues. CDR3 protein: CASWFSGVVEQYF. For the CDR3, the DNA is TGTGCCAGTTGGTTTAGCGGGGTTGTCGAGCAGTACTTC.

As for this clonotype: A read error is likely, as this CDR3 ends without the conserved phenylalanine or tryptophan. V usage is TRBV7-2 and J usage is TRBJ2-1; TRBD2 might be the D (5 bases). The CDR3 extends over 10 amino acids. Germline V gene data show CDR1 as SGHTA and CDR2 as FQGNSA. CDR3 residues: CGPGDNEQFL. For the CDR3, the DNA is TGTGGCCCCGGGGACAATGAGCAGTTCTTA.

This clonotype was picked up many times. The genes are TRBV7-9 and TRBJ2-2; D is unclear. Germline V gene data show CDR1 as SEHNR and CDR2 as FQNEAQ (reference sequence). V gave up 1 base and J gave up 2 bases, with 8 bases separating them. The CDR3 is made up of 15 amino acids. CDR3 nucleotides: TGTGCCAGCAGCTTAGACGGGCATAACACCGGGGAGCTGTTTTTT. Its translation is CASSLDGHNTGELFF.

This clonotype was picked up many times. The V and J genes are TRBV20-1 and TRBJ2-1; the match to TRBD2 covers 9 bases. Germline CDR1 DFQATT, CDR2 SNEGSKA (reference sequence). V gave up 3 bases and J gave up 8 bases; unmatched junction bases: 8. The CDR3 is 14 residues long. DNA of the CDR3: TGCAGTGCTAGTGGCGGGGGGGCCGGGGATGAGCAGTTCTTC. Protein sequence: CSASGGGAGDEQFF.

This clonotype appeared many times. The CDR3, as DNA: TGTGCCACCAGTGACGGTACCTACGAGCAGTACTTC. Translated, it gives CATSDGTYEQYF. This chain uses TRBV24-1 with TRBJ2-7; no firm D call. The V end lost 4 bases, the J end lost 2 bases, and 5 bases lay between the germline ends. CDR1 KGHDR and CDR2 SFDVKD come from the germline V gene. The CDR3 sequence is 12 residues long.

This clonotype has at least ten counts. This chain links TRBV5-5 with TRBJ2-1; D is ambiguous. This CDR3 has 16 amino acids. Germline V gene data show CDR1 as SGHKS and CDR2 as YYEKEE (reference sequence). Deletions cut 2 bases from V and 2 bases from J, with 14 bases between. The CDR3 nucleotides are TGTGCCAGCAGCTTTATGTGGCTAGGAGCCTACAATGAGCAGTTCTTC. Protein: CASSFMWLGAYNEQFF.

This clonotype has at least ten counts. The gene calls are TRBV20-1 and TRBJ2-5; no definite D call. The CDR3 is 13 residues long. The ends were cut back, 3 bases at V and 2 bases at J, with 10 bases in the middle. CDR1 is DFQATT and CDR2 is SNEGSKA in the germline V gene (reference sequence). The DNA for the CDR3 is TGCAGTGCTAGGCCGGCAAATCAAGAGACCCAGTACTTC. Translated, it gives CSARPANQETQYF.

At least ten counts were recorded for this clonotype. This CDR3 reads CASSLSGSGNSPLHF. As DNA, the CDR3 is TGTGCCAGCAGTTTAAGTGGCAGTGGTAATTCACCCCTCCACTTT. J is TRBJ1-6 and V is TRBV12-3 or TRBV12-4; no firm D call. The CDR3 consists of 15 residues. The V end was cut by 2 bases, the J end by 6 bases, with 11 bases between.

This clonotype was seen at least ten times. Here the CDR3 DNA reads TGCAGTGCCTATAAGAACTGGGCGGGATCCTACAATGAGCAGTTCTTC. The encoded protein is CSAYKNWAGSYNEQFF. V gene TRBV20-1 combines with J gene TRBJ2-1; possible D gene TRBD2, 6 bases. The CDR3 extends over 16 amino acids. Germline V CDR1 and CDR2: DFQATT, SNEGSKA (reference sequence). V was clipped by 6 bases and J by 1 base, with 19 bases between them.

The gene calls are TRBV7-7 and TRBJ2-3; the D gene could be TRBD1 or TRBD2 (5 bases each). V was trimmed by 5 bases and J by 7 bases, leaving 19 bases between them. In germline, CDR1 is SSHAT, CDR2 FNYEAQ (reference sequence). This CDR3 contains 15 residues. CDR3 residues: CASSPSRDVSHTQYF. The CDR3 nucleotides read TGTGCCAGCAGCCCGTCCCGGGACGTTTCTCATACGCAGTATTTT. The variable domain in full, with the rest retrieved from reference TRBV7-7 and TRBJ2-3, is GAGVSQSPRYKVTKRGQDVTLRCDPISSHATLYWYQQALGQGPEFLTYFNYEAQPDKSGLPSDRFSAERPEGSISTLTIQRTEQRDSAMYRCASSPSRDVSHTQYFGPGTRLTVL.

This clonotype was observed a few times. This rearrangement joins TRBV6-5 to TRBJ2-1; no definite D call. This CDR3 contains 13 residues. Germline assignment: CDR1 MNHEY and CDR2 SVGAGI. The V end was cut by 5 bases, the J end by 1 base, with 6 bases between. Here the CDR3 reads CASSPTSYNEQFF. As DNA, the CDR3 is TGTGCCAGCAGTCCAACGTCCTACAATGAGCAGTTCTTC.

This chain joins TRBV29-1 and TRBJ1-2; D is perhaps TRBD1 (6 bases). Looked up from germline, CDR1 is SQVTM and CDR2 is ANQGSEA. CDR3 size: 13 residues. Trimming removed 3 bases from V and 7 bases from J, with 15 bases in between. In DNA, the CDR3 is TGCAGCGTTGAGGTCAGGGGAAACAGTGGCTACACCTTC. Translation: CSVEVRGNSGYTF.

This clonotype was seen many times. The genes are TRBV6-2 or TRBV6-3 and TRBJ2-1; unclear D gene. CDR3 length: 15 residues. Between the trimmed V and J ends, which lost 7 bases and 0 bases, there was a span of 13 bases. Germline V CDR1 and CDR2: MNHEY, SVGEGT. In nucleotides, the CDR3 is TGTGCCAGCACCCCCGGACGGGTCTCCTACAATGAGCAGTTCTTC. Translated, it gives CASTPGRVSYNEQFF.

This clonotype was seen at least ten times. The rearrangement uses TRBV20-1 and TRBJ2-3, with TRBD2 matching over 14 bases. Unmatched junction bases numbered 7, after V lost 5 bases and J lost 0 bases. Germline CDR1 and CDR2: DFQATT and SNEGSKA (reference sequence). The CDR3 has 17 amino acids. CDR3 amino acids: CSAARTSGRRSTDTQYF. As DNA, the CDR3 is TGCAGTGCTGCCCGGACTAGCGGGAGGAGGAGCACAGATACGCAGTATTTT.

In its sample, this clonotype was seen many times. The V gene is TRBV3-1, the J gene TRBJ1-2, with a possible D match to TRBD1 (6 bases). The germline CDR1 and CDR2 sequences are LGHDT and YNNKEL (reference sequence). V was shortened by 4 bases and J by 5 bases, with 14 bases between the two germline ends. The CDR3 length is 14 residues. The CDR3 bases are TGTGCCAGCAGCCCACACGGTCAGGGGTATGGCTACACCTTC. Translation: CASSPHGQGYGYTF.

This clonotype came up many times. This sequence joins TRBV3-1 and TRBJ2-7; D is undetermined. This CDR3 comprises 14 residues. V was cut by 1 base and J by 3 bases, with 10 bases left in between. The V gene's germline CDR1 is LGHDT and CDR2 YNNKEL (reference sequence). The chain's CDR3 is CASSQGFSNYEQYF. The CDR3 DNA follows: TGTGCCAGCAGCCAAGGATTCTCAAACTACGAGCAGTACTTC.

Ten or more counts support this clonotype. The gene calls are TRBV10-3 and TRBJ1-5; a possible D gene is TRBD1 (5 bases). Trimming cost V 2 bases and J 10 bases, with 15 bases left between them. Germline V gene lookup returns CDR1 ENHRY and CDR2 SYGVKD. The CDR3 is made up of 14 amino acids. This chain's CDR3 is CAISEAGGSRPQHF. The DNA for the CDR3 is TGTGCCATCAGTGAGGCCGGGGGGAGCCGACCCCAGCATTTT.

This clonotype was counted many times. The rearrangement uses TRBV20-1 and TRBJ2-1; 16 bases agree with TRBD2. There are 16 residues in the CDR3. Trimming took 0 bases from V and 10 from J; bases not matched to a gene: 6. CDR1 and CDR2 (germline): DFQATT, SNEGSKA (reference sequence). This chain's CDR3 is CSARDPGTSGGEEQFF. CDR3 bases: TGCAGTGCTAGAGACCCCGGGACTAGCGGGGGGGAGGAGCAGTTCTTC.

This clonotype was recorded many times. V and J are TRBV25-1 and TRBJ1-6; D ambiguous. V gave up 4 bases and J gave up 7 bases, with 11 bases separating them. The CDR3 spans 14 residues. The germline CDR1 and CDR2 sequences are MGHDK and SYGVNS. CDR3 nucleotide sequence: TGTGCCAGCAGTGGGACCTTCGGGAATTCACCCCTCCACTTT. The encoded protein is CASSGTFGNSPLHF.

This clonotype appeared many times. The CDR3 region is CASSLGQTDTQYF. DNA of the CDR3: TGTGCCAGCAGCCTGGGACAGACAGATACGCAGTATTTT. The chain links TRBV7-2 to TRBJ2-3; TRBD1 matches 7 bases. The length of the CDR3 is 13 residues. V lost 5 bases to trimming and J lost 3 bases; unmatched junction nucleotides: 2. Per germline, CDR1 SGHTA and CDR2 FQGNSA.

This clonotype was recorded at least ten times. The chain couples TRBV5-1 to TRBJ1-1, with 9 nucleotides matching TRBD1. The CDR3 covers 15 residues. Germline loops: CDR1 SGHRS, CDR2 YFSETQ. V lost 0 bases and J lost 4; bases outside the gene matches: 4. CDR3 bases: TGCGCCAGCAGCTTGGGACTGGGACAGGGCACTGAAGCTTTCTTT. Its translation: CASSLGLGQGTEAFF.

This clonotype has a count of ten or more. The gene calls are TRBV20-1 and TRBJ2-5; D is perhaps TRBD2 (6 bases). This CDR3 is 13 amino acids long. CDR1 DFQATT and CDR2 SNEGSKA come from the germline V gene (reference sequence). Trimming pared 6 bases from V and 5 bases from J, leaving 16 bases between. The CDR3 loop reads CSAPPEGRETQYF. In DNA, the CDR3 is TGCAGTGCGCCCCCGGAGGGTCGCGAGACCCAGTACTTC.

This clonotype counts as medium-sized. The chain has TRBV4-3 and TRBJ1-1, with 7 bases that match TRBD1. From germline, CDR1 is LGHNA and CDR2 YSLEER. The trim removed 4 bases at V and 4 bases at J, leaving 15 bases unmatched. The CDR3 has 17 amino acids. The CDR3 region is CASSLNRQGMWGTEAFF. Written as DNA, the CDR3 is TGCGCCAGCAGCCTGAATAGACAGGGTATGTGGGGCACTGAAGCTTTCTTT.

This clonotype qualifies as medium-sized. The CDR3 reads CSVRGQLSEQYF. The CDR3 nucleotides are TGCAGTGTTCGGGGTCAGTTAAGCGAGCAGTACTTC. This chain joins TRBV20-1 and TRBJ2-7; the D gene is possibly TRBD2 (5 bases). With 7 bases removed from V and 6 bases from J, the gap between germline ends came to 16 bases. Germline CDR1 DFQATT, CDR2 SNEGSKA (reference sequence). The CDR3 runs to 12 residues.

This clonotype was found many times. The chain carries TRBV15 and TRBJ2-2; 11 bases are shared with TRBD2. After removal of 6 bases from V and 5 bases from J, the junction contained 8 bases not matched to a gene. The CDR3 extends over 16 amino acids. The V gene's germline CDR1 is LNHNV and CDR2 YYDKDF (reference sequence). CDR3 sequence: CATRPTSGRGTGELFF. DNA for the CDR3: TGTGCCACCAGGCCTACTAGCGGGAGAGGAACCGGGGAGCTGTTTTTT.

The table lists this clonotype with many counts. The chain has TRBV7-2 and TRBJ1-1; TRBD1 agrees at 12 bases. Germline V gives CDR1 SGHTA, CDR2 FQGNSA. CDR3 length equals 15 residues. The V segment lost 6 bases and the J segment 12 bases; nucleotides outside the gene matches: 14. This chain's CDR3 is CASRSRDRGLTDTFF. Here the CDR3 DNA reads TGTGCCAGCAGAAGCCGGGACAGGGGGCTAACTGACACTTTCTTT.

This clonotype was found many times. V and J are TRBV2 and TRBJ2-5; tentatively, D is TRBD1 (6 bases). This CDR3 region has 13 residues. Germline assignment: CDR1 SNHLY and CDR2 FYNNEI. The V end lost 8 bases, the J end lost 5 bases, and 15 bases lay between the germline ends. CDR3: CASLFQGMETQYF. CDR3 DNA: TGTGCCAGCCTTTTTCAGGGGATGGAGACCCAGTACTTC. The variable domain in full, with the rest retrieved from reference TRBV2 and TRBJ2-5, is EPEVTQTPSHQVTQMGQEVILRCVPISNHLYFYWYRQILGQKVEFLVSFYNNEISEKSEIFDDQFSVERPDGSNFTLKIRSTKLEDSAMYFCASLFQGMETQYFGPGTRLLVL.

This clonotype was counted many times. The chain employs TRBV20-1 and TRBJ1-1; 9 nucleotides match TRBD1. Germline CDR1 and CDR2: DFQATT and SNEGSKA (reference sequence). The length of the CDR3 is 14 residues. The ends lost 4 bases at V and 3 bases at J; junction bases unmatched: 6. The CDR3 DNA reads TGCAGTGCTACCTTAGACAGGGGGTACACTGAAGCTTTCTTT. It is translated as CSATLDRGYTEAFF.

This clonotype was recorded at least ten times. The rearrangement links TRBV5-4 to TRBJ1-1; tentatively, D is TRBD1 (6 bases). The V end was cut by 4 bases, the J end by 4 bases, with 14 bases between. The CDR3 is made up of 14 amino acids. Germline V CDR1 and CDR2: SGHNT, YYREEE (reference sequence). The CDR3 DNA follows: TGTGCCAGCAGCGGAACAACAGGGACCACTGAAGCTTTCTTT. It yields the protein CASSGTTGTTEAFF.

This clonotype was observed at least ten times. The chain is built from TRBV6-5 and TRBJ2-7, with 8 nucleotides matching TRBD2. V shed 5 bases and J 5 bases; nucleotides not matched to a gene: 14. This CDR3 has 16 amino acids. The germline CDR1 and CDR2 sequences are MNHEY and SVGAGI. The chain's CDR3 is CASSNKAGVRFHEQYF. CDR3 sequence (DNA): TGTGCCAGCAGTAATAAAGCGGGAGTTCGTTTCCACGAGCAGTACTTC.